These T cell receptor beta chains were read from a single sample in a study of cytomegalovirus exposure and HLA in healthy donors. Some clones are missing from TCRdb's copy, which holds only in-frame ones; the method was immunoSEQ multiplex PCR. The sample lists roughly 200,000 clones, roughly 80% occurring once. Sequencing was done on a sample of PBMCs. The receptors stem from a woman aged 50 to 60 in good health and CMV-seronegative. The CDR3 runs from the conserved cysteine through the conserved F or W. The D gene is left open where the match is weak. Where a row states a size, it is once, few, many or the class of an expanded clone; other rows omit it.

CASSPDINYGYTF	TGTGCCAGCAGCCCCGACATTAACTATGGCTACACCTTC	-	TRBV5-4	TRBJ1-2	-	13
CASSLAAGGGAYNEQFF	TGTGCCAGCAGCTTGGCGGCGGGGGGCGGAGCCTACAATGAGCAGTTCTTC	TRBD2	TRBV5-4	TRBJ2-1	few	17
CASSAQTGEVTEAFF	TGTGCCAGCAGCGCCCAAACAGGGGAAGTCACTGAAGCTTTCTTT	TRBD1	TRBV7-9	TRBJ1-1	-	15
CASSYVGANYGYTF	TGTGCCAGCAGTTACGTGGGAGCTAACTATGGCTACACCTTC	-	TRBV6-5	TRBJ1-2	-	14
CASSFETGGSTDTQYF	TGCGCCAGCAGCTTTGAGACAGGGGGAAGCACAGATACGCAGTATTTT	TRBD1	TRBV5-1	TRBJ2-3	-	16
CAWSVRVTEAFF	TGTGCCTGGAGTGTACGGGTGACTGAAGCTTTCTTT	-	TRBV30	TRBJ1-1	-	12
CASSVMGLAGVGELFF	TGTGCCAGCAGCGTAATGGGACTAGCGGGAGTTGGGGAGCTGTTTTTT	TRBD2	TRBV9	TRBJ2-2	-	16
CASSSIPGGSGYGYTF	TGTGCCAGCAGCTCAATCCCAGGGGGCAGCGGCTATGGCTACACCTTC	TRBD1	TRBV5-6	TRBJ1-2	-	16
CASGPEALGEQYF	TGTGCCAGCGGTCCCGAGGCGTTGGGCGAGCAGTACTTC	-	TRBV2	TRBJ2-7	once	13
CASSRGDSVNTEAFF	TGTGCCAGCAGCCGCGGCGACAGCGTGAACACTGAAGCTTTCTTT	-	TRBV7-9	TRBJ1-1	few	15
CASSLARAPNEQFF	TGTGCCAGCAGCTTAGCGCGGGCTCCCAATGAGCAGTTCTTC	-	TRBV7-2	TRBJ2-1	-	14
CASSRSDSYEQYF	TGTGCCAGCAGCCGCAGCGACTCCTACGAGCAGTACTTC	-	TRBV16	TRBJ2-7	-	13
CASSPREGHPNF	TGTGCCAGCAGCCCCAGGGAGGGACACCCAAACTTC	-	TRBV9	TRBJ1-2	-	12
CASSDRTGELFF	TGTGCCAGCAGTGACAGAACCGGGGAGCTGTTTTTT	-	TRBV2	TRBJ2-2	-	12
CALRGGGYEQYF	TGCGCCCTGCGGGGGGGCGGCTACGAGCAGTACTTC	TRBD2	TRBV5-1	TRBJ2-7	-	12
CASISGSEQFF	TGTGCTAGTATTTCAGGGTCTGAGCAGTTCTTC	-	TRBV12-5	TRBJ2-1	-	11